This passage covers 19 T cell receptor beta chains from one sample sequenced in a study of OX40 agonist ivuxolimab in advanced cancers. The receptor library was made with the immunoSEQ multiplex PCR assay. TCRdb mirrors the immuneACCESS table, restricted to in-frame sequences. Some clones are absent from its copies; in checked studies, under half trace to an unresolved V gene, and the reason for the others is unknown. This sample comprises about 71,000 clones, approximately 86% of them detected only once. Of the sample, roughly 2% is held by the ten largest clones. The starting material was CD4+ or CD8+ T cells sorted from blood, obtained in a trial of the OX40 agonist ivuxolimab. Receptor source: an adult with an advanced solid tumor such as melanoma, head and neck, liver or kidney cancer.

The CDR3 coding sequence is TGTGCCAGCAGCTCCGGTTTTTTACGCCGCGCCGGGGAGCTGTTTTTT. Its translation is CASSSGFLRRAGELFF. The chain has TRBV5-4 and TRBJ2-2; D call uncertain. CDR3 length: 16 residues. Trimming shortened V by 3 bases and J by 6 bases, and 18 bases separated the two germline ends. The V gene's germline CDR1 is SGHNT and CDR2 YYREEE (reference sequence). Together with reference TRBV5-4 and TRBJ2-2, the CDR3 gives the full variable domain: ETGVTQSPTHLIKTRGQQVTLRCSSQSGHNTVSWYQQALGQGPQFIFQYYREEENGRGNFPPRFSGLQFPNYSSELNVNALELDDSALYLCASSSGFLRRAGELFFGEGSRLTVL.

This chain's CDR3 is CASSVIAAGDTQYF. The CDR3 DNA reads TGTGCCAGCAGCGTAATAGCGGCGGGAGATACGCAGTATTTT. This chain joins TRBV9 and TRBJ2-3; D might be TRBD2 (6 bases). V was trimmed by 1 base and J by 5 bases, leaving 11 bases between them. This CDR3 is 14 amino acids long. CDR1 and CDR2 (germline): SGDLS, YYNGEE.

This chain joins TRBV6-1 and TRBJ1-1; D perhaps matches TRBD1 (5 bases). Trimming took 7 bases from V and 6 from J, leaving 15 bases between them. CDR3 size: 13 residues. Germline assignment: CDR1 MNHNS and CDR2 SASEGT. CDR3 nucleotide sequence: TGTGCCAGCACCCTACACGGGGGGGCTGAAGCTTTCTTT. As protein: CASTLHGGAEAFF.

The CDR3 nucleotides read TGTGCCAGCAGTTCCCCCGACCAGACCTATGGCTACACCTTC. It specifies CASSSPDQTYGYTF. V gene TRBV6-6 combines with J gene TRBJ1-2; no definite D call. The CDR3 totals 14 residues. The V end lost 4 bases, the J end lost 4 bases, and 13 bases lay between the germline ends. CDR1 MNHNY and CDR2 SVGAGI come from the germline V gene (reference sequence).

The genes are TRBV6-1 and TRBJ2-2; TRBD1 agrees at 7 bases. The germline CDR1 and CDR2 sequences are MNHNS and SASEGT. Unmatched junction bases numbered 5, after V lost 2 bases and J lost 5 bases. This CDR3 contains 15 residues. CDR3 in DNA: TGTGCCAGCAGTGAACCAGGGGGTACAACCGGGGAGCTGTTTTTT. Its protein product is CASSEPGGTTGELFF.

The table lists this clone with a count of one. The chain combines TRBV18 with TRBJ2-5; D not resolved. Trimming took 4 bases from V and 1 from J, leaving 16 bases between them. This CDR3 spans 16 amino acids. Germline CDR1 is KGHSH and CDR2 is LQKENI. CDR3 DNA: TGTGCCAGCTCACGCATATATTCCGGGTCCCAAGAGACCCAGTACTTC. The encoded protein is CASSRIYSGSQETQYF.

The chain links TRBV10-3 to TRBJ2-1; D possibly corresponds to TRBD1 (6 bases). V was cut by 4 bases and J by 7 bases, with 11 bases left in between. The germline gives CDR1 ENHRY, CDR2 SYGVKD. CDR3 length: 13 amino acids. The CDR3 region has the DNA TGTGCCATCAGTGCCCAGGGGAAAAATGAGCAGTTCTTC. It yields the protein CAISAQGKNEQFF.

This rearrangement joins TRBV6-5 to TRBJ2-3; D is ambiguous. Germline CDR1 is MNHEY and CDR2 is SVGAGI. The CDR3 contains 12 residues. V was shortened by 4 bases and J by 1 base, with 3 bases between the two germline ends. CDR3 nucleotide sequence: TGTGCCAGCAGTTGGGGCACAGATACGCAGTATTTT. This gives the protein CASSWGTDTQYF.

The chain combines TRBV7-2 with TRBJ1-1; D perhaps matches TRBD1 (5 bases). Per the germline V gene, CDR1 is SGHTA and CDR2 is FQGNSA. This CDR3 spans 12 amino acids. V lost 1 base to trimming and J lost 10 bases, with 10 bases between them. For the CDR3, the DNA is TGTGCCAGCAGCTTAGTCGGGGGTTTAGCTTTCTTT. Encoded protein: CASSLVGGLAFF.

The rearrangement uses TRBV11-1 and TRBJ2-7; 10 bases fit TRBD2. CDR3 length equals 15 residues. Germline V gives CDR1 SGHAT, CDR2 FQDESV (reference sequence). V shed 5 bases, J shed 3 bases, and the junction held 7 bases outside the gene matches. The CDR3 sequence: CASSRSSGRHYEQYF. DNA for the CDR3: TGTGCCAGCAGCCGATCTAGCGGGAGACACTACGAGCAGTACTTC.

The chain joins TRBV2 to TRBJ2-6; D gene ambiguous. Germline assignment: CDR1 SNHLY and CDR2 FYNNEI. There are 16 residues in the CDR3. Trimming removed 5 bases from V and 0 bases from J, with 11 bases in between. The CDR3 protein is CASSSLQGSGANVLTF. Here the CDR3 DNA reads TGTGCCAGCAGTTCACTACAAGGCTCTGGGGCCAACGTCCTGACTTTC.

The chain couples TRBV5-3 to TRBJ1-2, with a tentative D call TRBD1 (5 bases). TRBV5-3 is an ORF, with its function uncertain. V lost 4 bases to trimming and J lost 4 bases, with 17 bases between them. This CDR3 is 15 amino acids long. CDR3 residues: CARSATRVFCYGYTF. The CDR3 coding sequence is TGTGCCAGAAGCGCTACCAGGGTCTTTTGCTATGGCTACACCTTC.

The chain combines TRBV4-3 with TRBJ1-2; tentative D call: TRBD1 (5 bases). CDR1 LGHNA and CDR2 YSLEER come from the germline V gene. CDR3 length: 16 residues. V gave up 4 bases and J gave up 4 bases, with 19 bases separating them. The CDR3: CASSLPGGERRYGYTF. The CDR3 nucleotides read TGCGCCAGCAGCCTCCCGGGGGGGGAAAGACGCTATGGCTACACCTTC.

The chain couples TRBV2 to TRBJ1-5; D is unresolved. Per germline, CDR1 SNHLY and CDR2 FYNNEI. The germline V and J ends were trimmed by 6 bases and 6 bases, with 12 bases remaining between them. The CDR3 extends over 13 amino acids. CDR3 bases: TGTGCCAGCAGCATTGAGGGTCTTCAGCCCCAGCATTTT. Amino acid sequence: CASSIEGLQPQHF. Full variable domain (remainder filled in from reference TRBV2 and TRBJ1-5): EPEVTQTPSHQVTQMGQEVILRCVPISNHLYFYWYRQILGQKVEFLVSFYNNEISEKSEIFDDQFSVERPDGSNFTLKIRSTKLEDSAMYFCASSIEGLQPQHFGDGTRLSIL.

This chain uses TRBV4-1 with TRBJ2-5; weak D call: TRBD1 (6 bases). The ends were cut back, 6 bases at V and 4 bases at J, with 18 bases in the middle. This CDR3 has 15 amino acids. The V gene's germline CDR1 is MGHRA and CDR2 YSYEKL. The CDR3 DNA reads TGCGCCAGCAGTCCCTATCTACAGGGTGGAGAGACCCAGTACTTC. The encoded protein is CASSPYLQGGETQYF.

The chain combines TRBV4-1 with TRBJ1-1, with D unclear. The germline V gene has CDR1 MGHRA and CDR2 YSYEKL. V dropped 1 base and J dropped 1 base, with 10 bases sitting between them. The CDR3 runs 15 residues. The CDR3 region has the DNA TGCGCCAGCAGCCAAGTCGAGGCGGGGAACACTGAAGCTTTCTTT. It translates to CASSQVEAGNTEAFF.

V and J are TRBV7-3 and TRBJ2-2, with 16 nucleotides matching TRBD2. Trimming removed 5 bases from V and 4 bases from J; junction bases left unmatched: 13. Germline loops: CDR1 SGHTA, CDR2 FQGTGA. CDR3 length: 20 amino acids. In DNA, the CDR3 is TGTGCCAGCAGCCAACTACCGGGACTAGCGGGAGGGCCCGCCACCGGGGAGCTGTTTTTT. Translated: CASSQLPGLAGGPATGELFF. Full variable domain (missing parts from reference TRBV7-3 and TRBJ2-2): GAGVSQTPSNKVTEKGKYVELRCDPISGHTALYWYRQSLGQGPEFLIYFQGTGAADDSGLPNDRFFAVRPEGSVSTLKIQRTERGDSAVYLCASSQLPGLAGGPATGELFFGEGSRLTVL.

This clone was recorded once. This sequence joins TRBV4-2 and TRBJ2-1; D remains ambiguous. The CDR3 extends over 17 amino acids. Germline assignment: CDR1 LGHNA and CDR2 YNFKEQ. The ends were cut back, 1 base at V and 9 bases at J, with 22 bases in the middle. CDR3 residues: CASSQALTTSRPSEQFF. In nucleotides, the CDR3 is TGTGCCAGCAGCCAAGCGTTGACGACGTCCCGGCCGAGTGAGCAGTTCTTC.

Written as DNA, the CDR3 is TGTGCCAGCAGCTTAACAGAAAACACTGAAGCTTTCTTT. It translates to CASSLTENTEAFF. The V and J genes are TRBV7-6 and TRBJ1-1; D is unclear. From germline, CDR1 is SGHVS and CDR2 FNYEAQ. Between the trimmed V and J ends, which lost 2 bases and 2 bases, there was a span of 6 bases. This CDR3 spans 13 amino acids.